Following are 20 T cell receptor beta chains from one sample sequenced in a study of cytomegalovirus exposure and HLA in healthy donors. Researchers ran the PCR with 60 Vbeta and 13 Jbeta primers. The table came from immunoSEQ multiplex PCR; TCRdb's copy has only in-frame clones and leaves some out. Reported are tens of thousands of clones; the ten largest clones contain less than 1.5%. Sequencing was performed on PBMCs. These receptors all come from a woman under 40 in good health and CMV-seronegative.

The rearrangement uses TRBV19 and TRBJ1-5; D may be TRBD1 (6 bases). The CDR3 sequence is 13 residues long. V dropped 1 base and J dropped 6 bases, with 7 bases sitting between them. Germline V lookup: CDR1 LNHDA, CDR2 SQIVND (reference sequence). The CDR3 coding sequence is TGTGCCAGTAGTATAGTACAGGGTCAGCCCCAGCATTTT. It translates to CASSIVQGQPQHF.

The chain links TRBV2 to TRBJ2-5; D might be TRBD1 (6 bases). The CDR3 extends over 12 amino acids. The V end was cut by 7 bases, the J end by 4 bases, with 10 bases between. The V gene's germline CDR1 is SNHLY and CDR2 FYNNEI. The CDR3 loop reads CASKGGGETQYF. The CDR3 DNA is TGTGCCAGCAAAGGGGGTGGAGAGACCCAGTACTTC.

The chain combines TRBV30 with TRBJ1-2, with a possible D match to TRBD1 (5 bases). The CDR3 covers 12 residues. The germline V gene encodes CDR1 GTSNPN and CDR2 SVGIG (reference sequence). CDR3 amino acids: CAGNQGNYGYTF. The CDR3 region has the DNA TGTGCTGGAAACCAGGGTAACTATGGCTACACCTTC.

Note on this clone: No conserved phenylalanine or tryptophan is present at the end of the CDR3, so a read error is the likely explanation. The DNA is left out, because the CDR3 cannot be placed on it with certainty; the CDR3 is given as TCRdb lists it. V is TRBV6-1 and J is TRBJ1-4; the DNA was not compared with TRBD1, the D call given in the table. CDR1 is MNHNS, CDR2 SASEGT, per germline. The CDR3 spans 14 residues, counting both ends. This CDR3 is CASSEAWPQGSPTY.

The chain recombines TRBV27 with TRBJ2-7; weak D call: TRBD1 (5 bases). V was pared by 0 bases and J by 7 bases, with 13 bases between. Germline assignment: CDR1 MNHEY and CDR2 SMNVEV (reference sequence). The CDR3 runs 14 residues. The CDR3 DNA sequence: TGTGCCAGCAGTTTATCAGTTAGGGGTGGGGAGCAGTACTTC. As protein: CASSLSVRGGEQYF.

The rearrangement joins TRBV30 to TRBJ2-3, with D possibly TRBD1 on 5 matching bases. The length of the CDR3 is 14 residues. CDR1 GTSNPN and CDR2 SVGIG come from the germline V gene (reference sequence). V was clipped by 1 base and J by 2 bases, with 10 bases between them. The CDR3 bases are TGTGCCTGGAGTGGCCAGGGATACACAGATACGCAGTATTTT. It is translated as CAWSGQGYTDTQYF.

The CDR3 reads CSASGQNEAFF. The CDR3 nucleotides read TGCAGTGCTAGTGGGCAGAATGAAGCTTTCTTT. The genes are TRBV20-1 and TRBJ1-1; D unresolved. The germline V gene encodes CDR1 DFQATT and CDR2 SNEGSKA (reference sequence). The length of the CDR3 is 11 residues. The V end was cut by 3 bases, the J end by 7 bases, with 9 bases between.

The chain employs TRBV7-6 and TRBJ2-5, with D maybe TRBD1 (6 bases). V gave up 1 base and J gave up 7 bases, with 13 bases separating them. This CDR3 spans 14 amino acids. The germline V gene encodes CDR1 SGHVS and CDR2 FNYEAQ. CDR3: CASSLEPGVGTQYF. CDR3 bases: TGTGCCAGCAGCTTAGAGCCAGGGGTGGGGACCCAGTACTTC.

The V call is TRBV11-2, the J call TRBJ2-7; tentative D call: TRBD1 (5 bases). Trimming left V 5 bases short and J 3 bases short, with 14 bases between. Germline lookup yields CDR1 SGHAT and CDR2 FQNNGV. The CDR3 covers 14 residues. The chain's CDR3 is CASSPAGNIYEQYF. Here the CDR3 DNA reads TGTGCCAGCAGCCCCGCAGGGAATATCTACGAGCAGTACTTC. The full variable domain, with the rest looked up from reference TRBV11-2 and TRBJ2-7, is EAGVAQSPRYKIIEKRQSVAFWCNPISGHATLYWYQQILGQGPKLLIQFQNNGVVDDSQLPKDRFSAERLKGVDSTLKIQPAKLEDSAVYLCASSPAGNIYEQYFGPGTRLTVT.

This chain connects TRBV4-1 to TRBJ2-7; 8 bases line up with TRBD2. Trimming cost V 1 base and J 2 bases; bases outside gene matches: 1. Looked up from germline, CDR1 is MGHRA and CDR2 is YSYEKL. CDR3 length equals 14 residues. DNA of the CDR3: TGCGCCAGCAGCCAAGCGGGACTAGCCTACGAGCAGTACTTC. Translation gives CASSQAGLAYEQYF.

This chain connects TRBV15 to TRBJ2-1; D is possibly TRBD2 (7 bases). This CDR3 is built from 14 residues. V was shortened by 4 bases and J by 6 bases, with 13 bases between the two germline ends. Germline V gene sequence: CDR1 LNHNV, CDR2 YYDKDF (reference sequence). The CDR3 DNA sequence: TGTGCCACCAGCAAAGGCGGGGGCGGCAATGAGCAGTTCTTC. It is translated as CATSKGGGGNEQFF.

V and J are TRBV28 and TRBJ1-2, with TRBD1 as a possible D gene (6 bases). This CDR3 has 13 amino acids. The V gene lost 3 bases and the J gene lost 8 bases, with 13 bases spanning the gap. CDR1 MDHEN and CDR2 SYDVKM come from the germline V gene. The CDR3 DNA follows: TGTGCCAGCAGTTTGGCCCGACAGGTCGGCTACACCTTC. It encodes CASSLARQVGYTF.

This chain links TRBV4-1 with TRBJ1-1, with a possible D match to TRBD1 (5 bases). The V and J ends lost 4 bases and 3 bases respectively, with 12 bases between them. Looked up from germline, CDR1 is MGHRA and CDR2 is YSYEKL. This CDR3 contains 14 residues. CDR3 sequence reads: CASSPLGGYTEAFF. In DNA form, the CDR3 reads TGCGCCAGCAGCCCGCTGGGGGGGTACACTGAAGCTTTCTTT.

The chain recombines TRBV14 with TRBJ2-5; the D is unclear. The better agreement between TRBJ2-7 and the DNA end casts doubt on the J call. The germline CDR1 and CDR2 sequences are SGHDN and FVKESK. There are 15 residues in the CDR3. The CDR3 loop reads CASSQGRRPPYEQYF. Here the CDR3 DNA reads TGTGCCAGCAGCCAAGGGCGGAGACCCCCCTACGAGCAGTACTTC.

The rearrangement uses TRBV5-4 and TRBJ1-1, with TRBD1 identical over 8 bases. The J segment lost 0 bases and the V segment lost 3 bases, leaving 10 bases of the junction unmatched. This CDR3 comprises 17 residues. Germline V gene lookup returns CDR1 SGHNT and CDR2 YYREEE (reference sequence). Here the CDR3 reads CASSSTRGTGMNTEAFF. CDR3 bases: TGTGCCAGCAGCTCAACCAGGGGGACAGGCATGAACACTGAAGCTTTCTTT.

This chain connects TRBV6-5 to TRBJ2-7; 9 bases agree with TRBD2. The CDR3 is 15 residues long. Looked up from germline, CDR1 is MNHEY and CDR2 is SVGAGI. V lost 6 bases and J lost 4; bases outside the gene matches: 10. CDR3 residues: CASRNSGSPVYEQYF. DNA of the CDR3: TGTGCCAGCAGAAATAGCGGGAGCCCCGTTTACGAGCAGTACTTC.

CDR3 region: CAWSDSLTGGAYEQYF. The CDR3 bases are TGTGCCTGGAGTGATTCCCTCACCGGGGGGGCCTACGAGCAGTACTTC. The chain uses TRBV30 and TRBJ2-7; 8 bases match TRBD2. Germline CDR1 GTSNPN, CDR2 SVGIG (reference sequence). The CDR3 totals 16 residues. V shed 1 base and J 2 bases; nucleotides not matched to a gene: 10.

The chain is built from TRBV4-1 and TRBJ2-5; 12 nucleotides match TRBD2. After removal of 3 bases from V and 3 bases from J, the junction contained 8 bases not matched to a gene. Germline assignment: CDR1 MGHRA and CDR2 YSYEKL. This CDR3 region has 17 residues. In nucleotides, the CDR3 is TGCGCCAGCAGCCAGATACAACGACTAGCGGGGGAAGAGACCCAGTACTTC. This encodes CASSQIQRLAGEETQYF.

This chain joins TRBV30 and TRBJ1-1; TRBD1 might be the D (6 bases). Germline V gene data show CDR1 as GTSNPN and CDR2 as SVGIG (reference sequence). This CDR3 comprises 17 residues. V lost 3 bases, J lost 1 base, and 21 bases lay in between. The CDR3 DNA sequence: TGTGCCTGGAGAGTTCAGCTTGGGGGGGCCTGGAACACTGAAGCTTTCTTT. Its protein product is CAWRVQLGGAWNTEAFF.

The chain has TRBV27 and TRBJ2-7; TRBD1 might be the D (6 bases). The V end lost 5 bases, the J end lost 3 bases, and 14 bases lay between the germline ends. The germline V gene has CDR1 MNHEY and CDR2 SMNVEV (reference sequence). This CDR3 has 14 amino acids. The CDR3 protein is CASSPYGTSYEQYF. The CDR3, as DNA: TGTGCCAGCAGTCCCTATGGGACAAGCTACGAGCAGTACTTC.